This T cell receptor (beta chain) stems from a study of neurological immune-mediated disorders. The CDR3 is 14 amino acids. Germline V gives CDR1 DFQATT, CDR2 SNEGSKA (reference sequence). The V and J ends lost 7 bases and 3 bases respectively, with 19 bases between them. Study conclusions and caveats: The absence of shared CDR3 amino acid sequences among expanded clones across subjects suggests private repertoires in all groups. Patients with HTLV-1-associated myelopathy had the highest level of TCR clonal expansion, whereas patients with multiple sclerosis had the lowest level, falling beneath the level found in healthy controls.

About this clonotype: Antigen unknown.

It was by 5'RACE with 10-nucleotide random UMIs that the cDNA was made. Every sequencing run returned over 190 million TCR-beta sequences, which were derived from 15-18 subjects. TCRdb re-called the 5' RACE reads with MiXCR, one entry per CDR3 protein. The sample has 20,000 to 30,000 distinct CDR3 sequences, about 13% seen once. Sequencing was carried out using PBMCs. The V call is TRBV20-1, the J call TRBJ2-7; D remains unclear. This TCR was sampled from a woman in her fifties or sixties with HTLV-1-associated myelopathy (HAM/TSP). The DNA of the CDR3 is TGCAGTGTGAAAGTCAGCCAAGGTTTCTACGAGCAGTACTTC. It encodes CSVKVSQGFYEQYF.